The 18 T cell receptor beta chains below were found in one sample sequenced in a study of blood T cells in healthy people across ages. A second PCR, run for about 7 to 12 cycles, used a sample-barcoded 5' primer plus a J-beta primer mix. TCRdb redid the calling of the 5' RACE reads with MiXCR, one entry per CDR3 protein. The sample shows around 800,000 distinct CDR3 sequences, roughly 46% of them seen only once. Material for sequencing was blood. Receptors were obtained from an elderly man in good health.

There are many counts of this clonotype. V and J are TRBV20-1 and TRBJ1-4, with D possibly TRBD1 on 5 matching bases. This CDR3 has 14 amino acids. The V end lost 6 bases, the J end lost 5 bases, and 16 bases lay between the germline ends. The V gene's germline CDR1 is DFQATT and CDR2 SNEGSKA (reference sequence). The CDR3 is CSAGGRGANEKLFF. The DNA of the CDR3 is TGCAGTGCGGGGGGACGTGGTGCGAATGAAAAACTGTTTTTT.

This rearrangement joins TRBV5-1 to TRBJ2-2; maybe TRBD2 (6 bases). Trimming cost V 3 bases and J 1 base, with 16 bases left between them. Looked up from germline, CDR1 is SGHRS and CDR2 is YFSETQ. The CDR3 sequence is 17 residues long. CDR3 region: CASSWASDYLNTGELFF. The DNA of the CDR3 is TGCGCCAGCAGCTGGGCTTCGGACTATCTGAACACCGGGGAGCTGTTTTTT. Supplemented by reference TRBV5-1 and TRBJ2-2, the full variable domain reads KAGVTQTPRYLIKTRGQQVTLSCSPISGHRSVSWYQQTPGQGLQFLFEYFSETQRNKGNFPGRFSGRQFSNSRSEMNVSTLELGDSALYLCASSWASDYLNTGELFFGEGSRLTVL.

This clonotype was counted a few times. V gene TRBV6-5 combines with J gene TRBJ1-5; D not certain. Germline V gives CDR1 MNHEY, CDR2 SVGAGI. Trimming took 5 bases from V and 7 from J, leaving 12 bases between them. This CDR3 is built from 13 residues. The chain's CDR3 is CASSVMVSQPQHF. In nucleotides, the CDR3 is TGTGCCAGCAGTGTGATGGTCAGCCAGCCCCAGCATTTT.

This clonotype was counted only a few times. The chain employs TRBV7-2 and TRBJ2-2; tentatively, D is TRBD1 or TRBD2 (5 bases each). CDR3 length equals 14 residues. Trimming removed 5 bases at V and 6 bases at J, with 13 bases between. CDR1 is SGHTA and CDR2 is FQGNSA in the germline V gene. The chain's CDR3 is CASSLGWGSGELFF. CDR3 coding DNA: TGTGCCAGCAGCCTCGGCTGGGGGTCCGGGGAGCTGTTTTTT.

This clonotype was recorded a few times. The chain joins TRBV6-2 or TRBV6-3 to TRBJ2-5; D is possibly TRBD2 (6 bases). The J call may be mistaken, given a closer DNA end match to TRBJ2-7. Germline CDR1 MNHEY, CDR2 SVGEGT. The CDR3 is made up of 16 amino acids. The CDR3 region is CASSYPPGLTLYEQYF. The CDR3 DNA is TGTGCCAGCAGTTACCCGCCGGGACTTACACTCTACGAGCAGTACTTC.

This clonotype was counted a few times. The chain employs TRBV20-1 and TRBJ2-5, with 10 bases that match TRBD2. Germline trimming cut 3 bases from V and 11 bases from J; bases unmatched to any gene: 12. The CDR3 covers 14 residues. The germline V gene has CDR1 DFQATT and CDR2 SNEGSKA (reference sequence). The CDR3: CSASSAGGPAGQYF. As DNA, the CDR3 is TGCAGTGCTAGCTCAGCGGGAGGGCCGGCAGGGCAGTACTTC.

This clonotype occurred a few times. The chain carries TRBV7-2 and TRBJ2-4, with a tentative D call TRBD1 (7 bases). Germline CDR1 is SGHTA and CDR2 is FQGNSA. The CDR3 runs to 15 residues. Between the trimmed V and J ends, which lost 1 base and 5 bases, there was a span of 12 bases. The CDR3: CASSLVRGEENIQYF. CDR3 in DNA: TGTGCCAGCAGCTTAGTCAGGGGGGAAGAAAACATTCAGTACTTC.

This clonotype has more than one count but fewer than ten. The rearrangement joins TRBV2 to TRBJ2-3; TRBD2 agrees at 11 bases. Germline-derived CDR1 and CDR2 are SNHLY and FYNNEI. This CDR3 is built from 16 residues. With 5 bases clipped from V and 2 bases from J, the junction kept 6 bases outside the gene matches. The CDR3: CASSPLTSGTTDTQYF. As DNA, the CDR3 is TGTGCCAGCAGTCCGCTGACTAGCGGGACCACAGATACGCAGTATTTT.

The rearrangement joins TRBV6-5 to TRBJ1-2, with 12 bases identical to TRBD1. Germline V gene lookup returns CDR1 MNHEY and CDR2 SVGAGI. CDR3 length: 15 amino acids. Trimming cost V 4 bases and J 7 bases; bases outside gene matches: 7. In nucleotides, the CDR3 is TGTGCCAGCAGTTTAACCGGGACAGGGGGCGCTGGCTACACCTTC. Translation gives CASSLTGTGGAGYTF.

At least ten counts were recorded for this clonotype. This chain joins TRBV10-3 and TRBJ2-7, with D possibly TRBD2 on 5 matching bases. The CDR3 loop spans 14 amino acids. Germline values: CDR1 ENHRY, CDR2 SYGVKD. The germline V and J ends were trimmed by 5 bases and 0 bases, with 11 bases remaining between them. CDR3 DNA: TGTGCCATCAGTCGGACGGGGAGCTCCTACGAGCAGTACTTC. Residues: CAISRTGSSYEQYF.

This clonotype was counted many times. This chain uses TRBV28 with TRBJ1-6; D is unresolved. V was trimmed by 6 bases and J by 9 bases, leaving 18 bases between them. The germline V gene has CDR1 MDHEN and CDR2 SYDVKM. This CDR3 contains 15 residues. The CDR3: CASRIMRGGGSPLHF. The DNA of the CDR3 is TGTGCCAGCAGAATAATGAGAGGCGGCGGTTCACCCCTCCACTTT.

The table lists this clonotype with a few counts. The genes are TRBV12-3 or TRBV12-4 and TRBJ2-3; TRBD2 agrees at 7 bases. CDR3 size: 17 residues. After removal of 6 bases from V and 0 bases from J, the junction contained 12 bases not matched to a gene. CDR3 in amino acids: CASRTRLSGISTDTQYF. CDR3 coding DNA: TGTGCCAGCAGAACCCGACTAAGCGGGATTAGCACAGATACGCAGTATTTT.

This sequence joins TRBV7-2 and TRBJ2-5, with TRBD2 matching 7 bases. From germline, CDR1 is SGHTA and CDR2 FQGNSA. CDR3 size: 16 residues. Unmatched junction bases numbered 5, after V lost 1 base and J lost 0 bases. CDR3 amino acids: CASSLGRLANQETQYF. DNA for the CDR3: TGTGCCAGCAGCTTAGGCCGACTAGCCAACCAAGAGACCCAGTACTTC.

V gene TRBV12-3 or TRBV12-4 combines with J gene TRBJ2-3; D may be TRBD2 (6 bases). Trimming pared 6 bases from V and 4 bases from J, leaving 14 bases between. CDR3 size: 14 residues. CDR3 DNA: TGTGCCAGCAGCTCCGGAACTAGCCCAGATACGCAGTATTTT. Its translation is CASSSGTSPDTQYF.

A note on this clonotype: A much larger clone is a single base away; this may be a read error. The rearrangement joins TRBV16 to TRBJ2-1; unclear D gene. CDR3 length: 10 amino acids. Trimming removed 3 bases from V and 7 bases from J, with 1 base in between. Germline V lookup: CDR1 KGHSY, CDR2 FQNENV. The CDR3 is CASSQNEQFF. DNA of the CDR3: TGTGCCAGCAGCCAGAATGAGCAGTTCTTC.

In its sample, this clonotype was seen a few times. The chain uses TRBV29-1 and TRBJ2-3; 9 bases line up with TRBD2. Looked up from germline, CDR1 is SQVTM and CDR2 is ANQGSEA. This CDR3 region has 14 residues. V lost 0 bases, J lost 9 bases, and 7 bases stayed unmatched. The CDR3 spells CSVEDGASGATQYF. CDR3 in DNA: TGCAGCGTTGAAGATGGGGCTAGCGGGGCGACGCAGTATTTT.

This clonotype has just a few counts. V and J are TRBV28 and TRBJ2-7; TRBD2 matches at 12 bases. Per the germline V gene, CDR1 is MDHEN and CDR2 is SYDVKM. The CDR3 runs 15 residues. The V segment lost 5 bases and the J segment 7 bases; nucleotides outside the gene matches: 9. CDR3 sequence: CASSDSSGRVNEQYF. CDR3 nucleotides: TGTGCCAGCAGTGATTCTAGCGGGAGGGTCAATGAGCAGTACTTC.

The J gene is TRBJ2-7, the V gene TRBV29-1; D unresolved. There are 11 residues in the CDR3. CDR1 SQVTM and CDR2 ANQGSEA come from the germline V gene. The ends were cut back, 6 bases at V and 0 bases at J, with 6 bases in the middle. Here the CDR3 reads CSVSVSYEQYF. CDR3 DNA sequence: TGCAGCGTGTCAGTCTCCTACGAGCAGTACTTC.